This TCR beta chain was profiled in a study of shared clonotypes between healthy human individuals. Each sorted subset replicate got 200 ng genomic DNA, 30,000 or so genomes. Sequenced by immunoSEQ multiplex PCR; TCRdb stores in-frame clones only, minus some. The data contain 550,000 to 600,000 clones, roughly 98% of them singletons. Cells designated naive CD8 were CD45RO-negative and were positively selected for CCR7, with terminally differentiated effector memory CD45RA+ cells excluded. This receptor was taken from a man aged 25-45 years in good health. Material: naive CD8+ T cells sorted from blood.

This CDR3 reads CASSIGTPSNEQFF. CDR3 DNA: TGTGCCAGCAGTATCGGGACTCCAAGCAATGAGCAGTTCTTC. The rearrangement links TRBV7-3 to TRBJ2-1; TRBD2 might be the D (6 bases). Germline CDR1 SGHTA, CDR2 FQGTGA. Between the trimmed V and J ends, which lost 6 bases and 6 bases, there was a span of 15 bases. The CDR3 is 14 amino acids.